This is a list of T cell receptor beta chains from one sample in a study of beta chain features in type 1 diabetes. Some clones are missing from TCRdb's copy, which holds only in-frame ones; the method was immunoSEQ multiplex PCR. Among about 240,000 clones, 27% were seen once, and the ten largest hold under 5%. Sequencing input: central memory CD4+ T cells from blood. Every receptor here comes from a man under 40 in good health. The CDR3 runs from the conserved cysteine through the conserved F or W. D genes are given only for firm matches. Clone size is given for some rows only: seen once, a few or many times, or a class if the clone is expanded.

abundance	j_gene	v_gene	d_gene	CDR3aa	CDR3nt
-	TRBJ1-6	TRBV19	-	CASSIQGDNSPLHF	TGTGCCAGTAGTATCCAGGGCGACAATTCACCCCTCCACTTT
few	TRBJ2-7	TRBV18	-	CASSEPPNSYEQYF	TGTGCCAGCTCGGAACCTCCGAACTCCTACGAGCAGTACTTC
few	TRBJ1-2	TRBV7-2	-	CASSLFAPGAGYGYTF	TGTGCCAGCAGCTTATTCGCTCCGGGGGCTGGGTATGGCTACACCTTC
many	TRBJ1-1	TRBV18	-	CASSPGLGNTEAFF	TGTGCCAGCTCACCGGGGCTGGGGAACACTGAAGCTTTCTTT
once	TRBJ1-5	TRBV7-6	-	CASSLAQGNQPQHF	TGTGCCAGCAGCTTAGCGCAGGGCAATCAGCCCCAGCATTTT
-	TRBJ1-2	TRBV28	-	CALGEENGYTF	TGTGCCTTGGGGGAGGAAAATGGCTACACCTTC
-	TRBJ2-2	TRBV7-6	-	CASSFDRNTGELFF	TGTGCCAGCAGCTTTGACAGGAACACCGGGGAGCTGTTTTTT
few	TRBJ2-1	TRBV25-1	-	CASSSRSAVQFYNEQFF	TGTGCCAGCAGTAGCCGATCCGCAGTCCAATTCTACAATGAGCAGTTCTTC
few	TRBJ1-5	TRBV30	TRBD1	CAWNDRAYQPQHF	TGTGCCTGGAACGACAGGGCGTATCAGCCCCAGCATTTT
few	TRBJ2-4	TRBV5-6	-	CASSLVGPGYQYF	TGTGCCAGCAGCTTGGTTGGTCCCGGCTATCAGTACTTC
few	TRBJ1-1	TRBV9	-	CASGRGLDTEAFF	TGTGCCAGCGGCAGGGGATTGGACACTGAAGCTTTCTTT
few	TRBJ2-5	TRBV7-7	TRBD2	CASSLASSGGAQYF	TGTGCCAGCAGCTTAGCGTCAAGCGGGGGGGCCCAGTACTTC
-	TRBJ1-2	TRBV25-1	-	CASMRPGGGYTF	TGTGCCAGCATGAGGCCCGGGGGTGGCTACACCTTC
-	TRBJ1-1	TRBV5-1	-	CASSLVGNANTEAFF	TGCGCCAGCAGCTTGGTGGGCAATGCGAACACTGAAGCTTTCTTT
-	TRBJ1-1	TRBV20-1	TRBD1	CSALDRQEAFF	TGCAGTGCCCTGGACAGGCAGGAAGCTTTCTTT
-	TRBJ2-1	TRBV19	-	CASTPGRSSYNEQFF	TGTGCCAGTACCCCGGGACGGAGCTCCTACAATGAGCAGTTCTTC
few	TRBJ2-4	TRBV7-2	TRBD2	CASSLGLLRASGDKNIQYF	TGTGCCAGCAGCTTAGGACTTCTTAGGGCTAGCGGTGACAAAAACATTCAGTACTTC
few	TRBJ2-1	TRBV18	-	CASSPARISNEQFF	TGTGCCAGCTCACCGGCCCGAATATCGAATGAGCAGTTCTTC
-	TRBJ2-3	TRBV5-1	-	CASSLRTDTQYF	TGCGCCAGCAGCTTGCGGACCGATACGCAGTATTTT
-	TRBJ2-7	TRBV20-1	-	CSASAEYEQYF	TGCAGTGCTAGTGCAGAATACGAGCAGTACTTC
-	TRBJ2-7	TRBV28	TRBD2	CAFLTQTSEPATAVEQYF	TGTGCCTTCCTCACCCAGACTAGCGAGCCCGCCACGGCTGTCGAGCAGTACTTC
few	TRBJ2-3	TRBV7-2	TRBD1	CASSKDRVRTDTQYF	TGTGCCAGCAGCAAGGACAGGGTGAGGACAGATACGCAGTATTTT
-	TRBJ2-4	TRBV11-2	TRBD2	CASSLAGGAKNIQYF	TGTGCCAGCAGCTTAGCGGGGGGAGCCAAAAACATTCAGTACTTC
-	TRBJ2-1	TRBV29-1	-	CSVDRGLGKNEQFF	TGCAGCGTTGATCGAGGGCTGGGGAAGAATGAGCAGTTCTTC
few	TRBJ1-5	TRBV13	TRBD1	CASSYRQGRGSNQPQHF	TGTGCCAGCAGCTACCGACAGGGGCGCGGGAGCAATCAGCCCCAGCATTTT
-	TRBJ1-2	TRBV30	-	CAWSAPTDSYGYTF	TGTGCCTGGAGTGCCCCGACAGACTCCTATGGCTACACCTTC
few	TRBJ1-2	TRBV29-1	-	CSVAFAASNYGYTF	TGCAGCGTTGCTTTCGCGGCTTCTAACTATGGCTACACCTTC
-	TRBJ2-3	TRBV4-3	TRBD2	CASSQESSGPRTDTQYF	TGCGCCAGCAGCCAAGAATCTAGCGGGCCCCGCACAGATACGCAGTATTTT
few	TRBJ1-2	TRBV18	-	CASSPERYGYTF	TGTGCCAGCTCACCCGAACGCTATGGCTACACCTTC